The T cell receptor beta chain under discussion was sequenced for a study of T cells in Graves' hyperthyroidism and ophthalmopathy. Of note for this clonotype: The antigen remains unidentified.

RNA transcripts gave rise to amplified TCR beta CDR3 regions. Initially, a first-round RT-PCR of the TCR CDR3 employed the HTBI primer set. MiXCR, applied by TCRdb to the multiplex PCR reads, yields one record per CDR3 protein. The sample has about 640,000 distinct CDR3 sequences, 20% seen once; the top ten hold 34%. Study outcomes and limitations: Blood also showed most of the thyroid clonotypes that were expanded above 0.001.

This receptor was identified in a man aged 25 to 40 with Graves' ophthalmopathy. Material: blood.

CDR3 coding DNA: TGTGCCAGCAGCCCCAAGACTAGTTTCAGTGAGCAGTTCTTC. Translation: CASSPKTSFSEQFF. The rearrangement links TRBV14 to TRBJ2-1; a possible D gene is TRBD2 (6 bases). V was pared by 4 bases and J by 9 bases, with 16 bases between. The CDR3 has 14 amino acids. Germline-derived CDR1 and CDR2 are SGHDN and FVKESK.